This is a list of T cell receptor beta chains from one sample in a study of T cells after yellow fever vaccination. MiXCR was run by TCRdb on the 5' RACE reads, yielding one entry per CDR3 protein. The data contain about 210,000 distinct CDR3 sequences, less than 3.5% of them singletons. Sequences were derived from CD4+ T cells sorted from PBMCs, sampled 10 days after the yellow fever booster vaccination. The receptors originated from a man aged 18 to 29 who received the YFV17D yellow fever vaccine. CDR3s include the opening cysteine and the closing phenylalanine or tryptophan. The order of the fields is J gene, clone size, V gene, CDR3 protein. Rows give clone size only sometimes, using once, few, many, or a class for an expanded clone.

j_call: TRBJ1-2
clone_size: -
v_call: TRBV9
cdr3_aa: CASSVNTAGWYGYTF

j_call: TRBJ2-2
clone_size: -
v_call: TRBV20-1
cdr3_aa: CSARVDAYTGELFF

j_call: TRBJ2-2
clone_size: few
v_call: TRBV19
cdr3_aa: CASSRRGTGELFF

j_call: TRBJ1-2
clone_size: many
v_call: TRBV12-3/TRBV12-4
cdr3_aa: CASRQGQGYGYTF

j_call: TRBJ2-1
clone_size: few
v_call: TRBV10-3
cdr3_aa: CAISESSLGQSQPLVF

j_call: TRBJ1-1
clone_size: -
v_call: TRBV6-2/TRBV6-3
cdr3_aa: CASSYGKNTEAFF

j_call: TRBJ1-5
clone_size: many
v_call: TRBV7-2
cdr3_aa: CASSFRASWDQPQHF

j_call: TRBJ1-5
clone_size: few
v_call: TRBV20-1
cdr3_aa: CSAGGGQINQPQHF

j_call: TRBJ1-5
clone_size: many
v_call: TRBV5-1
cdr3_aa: CASSWGGQRDQPQHF

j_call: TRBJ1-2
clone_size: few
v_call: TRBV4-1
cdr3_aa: CASSQDRGGGADYGYTF

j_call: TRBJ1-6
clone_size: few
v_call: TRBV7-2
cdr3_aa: CASSLEQYSPLHF

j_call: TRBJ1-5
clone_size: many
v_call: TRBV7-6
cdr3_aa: CASSLGGGGNQPQHF

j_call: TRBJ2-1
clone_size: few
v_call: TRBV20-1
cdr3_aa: CSAGNVRGSEQFF

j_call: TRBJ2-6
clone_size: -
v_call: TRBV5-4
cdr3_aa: CASHTTSGANVLTF

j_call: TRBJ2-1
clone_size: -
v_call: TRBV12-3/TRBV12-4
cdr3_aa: CASSNTGKNEQFF

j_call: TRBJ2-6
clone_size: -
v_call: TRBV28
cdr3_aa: CASSSLRGAANVLTF

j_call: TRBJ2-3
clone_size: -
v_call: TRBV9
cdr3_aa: CASSGGGQDLTDTQYF

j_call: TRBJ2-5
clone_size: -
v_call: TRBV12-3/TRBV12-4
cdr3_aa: CASSWRWTDQETQYF

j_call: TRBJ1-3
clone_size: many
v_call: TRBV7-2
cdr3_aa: CASSLNRGRLSGNTIYF

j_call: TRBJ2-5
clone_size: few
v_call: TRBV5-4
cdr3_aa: CASSLTRRGGETQYF

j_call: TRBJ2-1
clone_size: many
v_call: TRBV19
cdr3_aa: CASSMGGTYNEQFF

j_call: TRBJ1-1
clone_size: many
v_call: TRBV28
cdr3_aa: CASSLHTGWNTEAFF

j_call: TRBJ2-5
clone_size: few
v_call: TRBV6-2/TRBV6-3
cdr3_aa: CASSYGWGQETQYF

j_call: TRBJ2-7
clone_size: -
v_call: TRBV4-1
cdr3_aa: CASSRSWDGGYEQYF

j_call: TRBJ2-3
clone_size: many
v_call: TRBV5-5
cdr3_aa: CASSQLRNTQYF

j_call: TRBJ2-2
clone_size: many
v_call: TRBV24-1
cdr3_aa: CATSDLSAGAYTGELFF

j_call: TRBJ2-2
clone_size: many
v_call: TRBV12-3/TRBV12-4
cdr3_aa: CASSFWAPNTGELFF

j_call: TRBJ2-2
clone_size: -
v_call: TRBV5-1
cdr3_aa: CASNQGWAGELFF

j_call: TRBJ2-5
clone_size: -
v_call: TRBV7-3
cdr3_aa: CASSLGLTGSQETQYF

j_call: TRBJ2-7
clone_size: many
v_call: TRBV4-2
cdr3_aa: CASSPWDRAPYEQYF

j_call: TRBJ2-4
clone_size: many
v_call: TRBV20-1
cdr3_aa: CSAADLAKNIQYF

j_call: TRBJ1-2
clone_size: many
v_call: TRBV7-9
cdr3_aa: CASSLNTRDVHYGYTF

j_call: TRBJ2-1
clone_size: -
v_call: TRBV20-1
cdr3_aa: CSARAQTSGGYNEQFF

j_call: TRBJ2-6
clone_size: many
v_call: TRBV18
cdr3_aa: CASAPVWGAVGANVLTF

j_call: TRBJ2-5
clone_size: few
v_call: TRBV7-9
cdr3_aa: CASSPGVRETQYF

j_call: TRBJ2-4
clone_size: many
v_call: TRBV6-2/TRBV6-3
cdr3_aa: CASTKETRIAKNIQYF

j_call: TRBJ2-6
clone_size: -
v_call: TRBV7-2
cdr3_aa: CASSFLIRASGANVLTF

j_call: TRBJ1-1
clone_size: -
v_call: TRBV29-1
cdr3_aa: CSVRVRPSMPMNTEAFF

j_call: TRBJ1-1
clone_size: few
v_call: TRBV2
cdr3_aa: CASASDMWNTEAFF

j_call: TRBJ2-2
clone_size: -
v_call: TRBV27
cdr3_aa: CASSFGQGRTTGGLFF

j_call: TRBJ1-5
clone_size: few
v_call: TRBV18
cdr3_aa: CASSVEAPNQPQHF

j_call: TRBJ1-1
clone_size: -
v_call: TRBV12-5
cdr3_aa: CASGLVLPGNTEAFF

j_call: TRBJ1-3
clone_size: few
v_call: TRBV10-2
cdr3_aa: CASTPMGSSGNTIYF

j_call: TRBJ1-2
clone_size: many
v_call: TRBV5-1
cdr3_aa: CASSLAPGTDGYTF

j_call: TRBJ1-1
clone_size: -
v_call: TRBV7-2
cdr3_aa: CASSSRGYTEAFF

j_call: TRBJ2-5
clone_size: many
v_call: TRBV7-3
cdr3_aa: CASSWGLQETQYF

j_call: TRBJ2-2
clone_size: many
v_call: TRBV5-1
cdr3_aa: CASRRTGELFF

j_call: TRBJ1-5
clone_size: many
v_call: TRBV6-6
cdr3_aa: CASSDRGLGNQPQHF

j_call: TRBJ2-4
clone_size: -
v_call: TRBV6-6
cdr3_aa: CASSLAGQIAKNIQYF

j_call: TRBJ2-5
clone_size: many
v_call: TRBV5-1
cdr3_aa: CASMAGGNQETQYF

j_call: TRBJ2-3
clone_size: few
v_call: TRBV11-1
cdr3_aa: CASSRRRGAGTDTQYF

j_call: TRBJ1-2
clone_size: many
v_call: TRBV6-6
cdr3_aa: CASSAGNGYTF

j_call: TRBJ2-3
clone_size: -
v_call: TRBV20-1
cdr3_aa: CSARSSGNSDTQYF